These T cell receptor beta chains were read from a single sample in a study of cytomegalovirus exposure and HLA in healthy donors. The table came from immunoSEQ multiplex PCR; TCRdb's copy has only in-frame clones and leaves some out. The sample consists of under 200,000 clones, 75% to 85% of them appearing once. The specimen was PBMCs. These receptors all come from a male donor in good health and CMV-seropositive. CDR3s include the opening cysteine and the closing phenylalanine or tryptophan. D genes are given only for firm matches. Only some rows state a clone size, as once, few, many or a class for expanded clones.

CDR3 DNA: TGTGCCAGCAGCGACAACCTAAGGGGTGAGACTGAAGCTTTCTTT
CDR3 protein: CASSDNLRGETEAFF
V gene: TRBV6-5
CDR3 length: 15
clone size: -
D gene: -
J gene: TRBJ1-1

CDR3 DNA: TGCAGCGTTGAATTAACAGGGTCCTACGAGCAGTACTTC
CDR3 protein: CSVELTGSYEQYF
V gene: TRBV29-1
CDR3 length: 13
clone size: once
D gene: -
J gene: TRBJ2-7

CDR3 DNA: TGTGCCAGCAGCCCCCGGACTAGCGGGGGGGCAAAGACCGGGGAGCTGTTTTTT
CDR3 protein: CASSPRTSGGAKTGELFF
V gene: TRBV7-8
CDR3 length: 18
clone size: -
D gene: TRBD2
J gene: TRBJ2-2

CDR3 DNA: TGTGCCAGCAGTGAAGCGGAGGCCGCTGGCTATGGCTACACCTTC
CDR3 protein: CASSEAEAAGYGYTF
V gene: TRBV6-1
CDR3 length: 15
clone size: -
D gene: -
J gene: TRBJ1-2

CDR3 DNA: TGTGCCAGCAGTTACGAGGGCGGGGCGAGCTCCTACGAGCAGTACTTC
CDR3 protein: CASSYEGGASSYEQYF
V gene: TRBV6-5
CDR3 length: 16
clone size: -
D gene: -
J gene: TRBJ2-7

CDR3 DNA: TGTGCCAGTAGTTTCGGGACAGGGGGCACTGAAGCTTTCTTT
CDR3 protein: CASSFGTGGTEAFF
V gene: TRBV19
CDR3 length: 14
clone size: -
D gene: TRBD1
J gene: TRBJ1-1

CDR3 DNA: TGCGCCAGCAGCGGGGGAGGGACTGAAGCTTTCTTT
CDR3 protein: CASSGGGTEAFF
V gene: TRBV5-1
CDR3 length: 12
clone size: -
D gene: -
J gene: TRBJ1-1

CDR3 DNA: TGTGCCAGCAGTCCCGGGGAGAACACTGAAGCTTTCTTT
CDR3 protein: CASSPGENTEAFF
V gene: TRBV2
CDR3 length: 13
clone size: -
D gene: -
J gene: TRBJ1-1

CDR3 DNA: TGTGCCGCTGGAGAGGTCGGCACTGAAGCTTTCTTT
CDR3 protein: CAAGEVGTEAFF
V gene: TRBV6-6
CDR3 length: 12
clone size: -
D gene: -
J gene: TRBJ1-1

CDR3 DNA: TGTGCCAGCAGCGTGATCACTGGGAGGTCGGGTACTGAAGCTTTCTTT
CDR3 protein: CASSVITGRSGTEAFF
V gene: TRBV9
CDR3 length: 16
clone size: -
D gene: -
J gene: TRBJ1-1

CDR3 DNA: TGTGCCAGCAGCTTAGGGCCCTGGGGCGCTGAAGCTTTCTTT
CDR3 protein: CASSLGPWGAEAFF
V gene: TRBV11-2
CDR3 length: 14
clone size: -
D gene: -
J gene: TRBJ1-1

CDR3 DNA: TGTGCCAGCAGCTTACGGGGGTCGGCCTCTGGAAACACCATATATTTT
CDR3 protein: CASSLRGSASGNTIYF
V gene: TRBV11-2
CDR3 length: 16
clone size: -
D gene: -
J gene: TRBJ1-3

CDR3 DNA: TGTGCCAGCAGTGAAGCAGGTCCACACTCGGGGGTATACGAGCAGTACTTC
CDR3 protein: CASSEAGPHSGVYEQYF
V gene: TRBV2
CDR3 length: 17
clone size: -
D gene: -
J gene: TRBJ2-7

CDR3 DNA: TGTGCCAGCAGTCGGATACAGGGTGGGGAAGGAGAAAAACTGTTTTTT
CDR3 protein: CASSRIQGGEGEKLFF
V gene: TRBV2
CDR3 length: 16
clone size: -
D gene: -
J gene: TRBJ1-4

CDR3 DNA: TGTGCCACCTACCCAGGGTTCGACACCGGGGAGCTGTTTTTT
CDR3 protein: CATYPGFDTGELFF
V gene: TRBV6-1
CDR3 length: 14
clone size: -
D gene: -
J gene: TRBJ2-2

CDR3 DNA: TGTGCCATGGGCGGTGACAGGGGGCTTCACAATGAGCAGTTCTTC
CDR3 protein: CAMGGDRGLHNEQFF
V gene: TRBV10-3
CDR3 length: 15
clone size: -
D gene: TRBD1
J gene: TRBJ2-1

CDR3 DNA: TGCAGCGCCGAAGGAGGACAGGGGAAAAGCAATGAGCAGTTCTTC
CDR3 protein: CSAEGGQGKSNEQFF
V gene: TRBV29-1
CDR3 length: 15
clone size: -
D gene: TRBD1
J gene: TRBJ2-1

CDR3 DNA: TGCGCCAGCAGCCAAGAGGGACAGGGAGGGTTGGATGAGCAGTTCTTC
CDR3 protein: CASSQEGQGGLDEQFF
V gene: TRBV4-1
CDR3 length: 16
clone size: few
D gene: TRBD1
J gene: TRBJ2-1

CDR3 DNA: TGTGCCTACCGGTGGCGGGAGTTTGTAGCGATGAACACTGAAGCTTTCTTT
CDR3 protein: CAYRWREFVAMNTEAFF
V gene: TRBV30
CDR3 length: 17
clone size: few
D gene: -
J gene: TRBJ1-1

CDR3 DNA: TGCGCCAGCAGCTTGCACACACCGGGACAGAACACTGAAGCTTTCTTT
CDR3 protein: CASSLHTPGQNTEAFF
V gene: TRBV5-1
CDR3 length: 16
clone size: -
D gene: -
J gene: TRBJ1-1

CDR3 DNA: TGTGCCAGCAGCTTTGGACTAGCGGGGGGGCCGGGTAATGAGCAGTTCTTC
CDR3 protein: CASSFGLAGGPGNEQFF
V gene: TRBV7-9
CDR3 length: 17
clone size: -
D gene: TRBD2
J gene: TRBJ2-1

CDR3 DNA: TGTGCCAGCAACGAGGGCGAGACCGGGGAGCTGTTTTTT
CDR3 protein: CASNEGETGELFF
V gene: TRBV6-1
CDR3 length: 13
clone size: -
D gene: -
J gene: TRBJ2-2

CDR3 DNA: TGTGCCAGCAGCCAAGACCCTTGGCCAGCTTTCTTT
CDR3 protein: CASSQDPWPAFF
V gene: TRBV14
CDR3 length: 12
clone size: -
D gene: -
J gene: TRBJ1-1

CDR3 DNA: TGTGCCAGCAGCCAAAGGGACAGGGTGAGCAATCAGCCCCAGCATTTT
CDR3 protein: CASSQRDRVSNQPQHF
V gene: TRBV7-8
CDR3 length: 16
clone size: few
D gene: TRBD1
J gene: TRBJ1-5

CDR3 DNA: TGTGCCAGCAGCCTTAGCGGGGGGACCACAGATACGCAGTATTTT
CDR3 protein: CASSLSGGTTDTQYF
V gene: TRBV4-2
CDR3 length: 15
clone size: -
D gene: TRBD2
J gene: TRBJ2-3

CDR3 DNA: TGCAGCGTTGTAAGACAGGTGGACACTGAAGCTTTCTTT
CDR3 protein: CSVVRQVDTEAFF
V gene: TRBV29-1
CDR3 length: 13
clone size: -
D gene: -
J gene: TRBJ1-1

CDR3 DNA: TGCGCCAGCAGCCATTTAGCGGGGGGGGGATACAATGAGCAGTTCTTC
CDR3 protein: CASSHLAGGGYNEQFF
V gene: TRBV5-4
CDR3 length: 16
clone size: few
D gene: TRBD2
J gene: TRBJ2-1

CDR3 DNA: TGTGCCAGCAGCTTAGGGGCCGGGGGGGCCAGAACCGGGGAGCTGTTTTTT
CDR3 protein: CASSLGAGGARTGELFF
V gene: TRBV13
CDR3 length: 17
clone size: -
D gene: TRBD2
J gene: TRBJ2-2

CDR3 DNA: TGTGCCAGCTCACCCCACCAAGGGGACGAGCAGTACTTC
CDR3 protein: CASSPHQGDEQYF
V gene: TRBV18
CDR3 length: 13
clone size: once
D gene: -
J gene: TRBJ2-7

CDR3 DNA: TGTGCCAGTAGCCCCGGGGAGACCGGCTCTGCTTTCTTT
CDR3 protein: CASSPGETGSAFF
V gene: TRBV19
CDR3 length: 13
clone size: -
D gene: -
J gene: TRBJ1-1

CDR3 DNA: TGTGCCAGCAGCTTAGGGCGGGGGGGCTTTGATACGCAGTATTTT
CDR3 protein: CASSLGRGGFDTQYF
V gene: TRBV7-9
CDR3 length: 15
clone size: -
D gene: TRBD2
J gene: TRBJ2-3

CDR3 DNA: TGTGCCAGCAGTTACTCCACGGGGGTCCAAGAGACCCAGTACTTC
CDR3 protein: CASSYSTGVQETQYF
V gene: TRBV6-5
CDR3 length: 15
clone size: -
D gene: -
J gene: TRBJ2-5

CDR3 DNA: TGCGCCAGCAGCTTGGCTGCGAACTACAATGAGCAGTTCTTC
CDR3 protein: CASSLAANYNEQFF
V gene: TRBV5-1
CDR3 length: 14
clone size: -
D gene: -
J gene: TRBJ2-1

CDR3 DNA: TGTGCCAGCAGCACACCGGGACAGGGGGCATACAATGAGCAGTTCTTC
CDR3 protein: CASSTPGQGAYNEQFF
V gene: TRBV7-9
CDR3 length: 16
clone size: -
D gene: TRBD1
J gene: TRBJ2-1

CDR3 DNA: TGTGCCAGCAGCGTAGGGGATAGCGGGGGCCGTAAGACCCAGTACTTC
CDR3 protein: CASSVGDSGGRKTQYF
V gene: TRBV9
CDR3 length: 16
clone size: -
D gene: TRBD2
J gene: TRBJ2-5

CDR3 DNA: TGTGCCAGTTCCGGGGGCAATCAGCCCCAGCATTTT
CDR3 protein: CASSGGNQPQHF
V gene: TRBV18
CDR3 length: 12
clone size: -
D gene: -
J gene: TRBJ1-5